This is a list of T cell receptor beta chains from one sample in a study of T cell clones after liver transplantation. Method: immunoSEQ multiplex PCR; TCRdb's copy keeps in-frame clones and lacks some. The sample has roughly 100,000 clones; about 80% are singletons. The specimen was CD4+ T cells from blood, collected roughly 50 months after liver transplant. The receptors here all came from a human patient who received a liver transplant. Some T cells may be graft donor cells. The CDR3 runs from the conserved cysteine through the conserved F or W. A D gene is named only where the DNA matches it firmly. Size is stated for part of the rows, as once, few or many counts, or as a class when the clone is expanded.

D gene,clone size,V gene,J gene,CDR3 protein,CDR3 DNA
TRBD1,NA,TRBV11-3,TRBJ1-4,CASSLGTGNNEKLFF,TGTGCCAGCAGCCTCGGGACAGGGAATAATGAAAAACTGTTTTTT
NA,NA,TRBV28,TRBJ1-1,CASRPTGTVNTEAFF,TGTGCCAGCAGACCAACCGGGACGGTTAACACTGAAGCTTTCTTT
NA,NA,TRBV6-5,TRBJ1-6,CASSYLTDNSPLHF,TGTGCCAGCAGTTACCTCACGGATAATTCACCCCTCCACTTT
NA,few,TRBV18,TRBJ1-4,CASSSGFGNEKLFF,TGTGCCAGCTCATCTGGGTTCGGTAATGAAAAACTGTTTTTT
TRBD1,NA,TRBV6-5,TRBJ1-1,CASSPTGGWNTEAFF,TGTGCCAGCAGTCCGACAGGGGGCTGGAACACTGAAGCTTTCTTT
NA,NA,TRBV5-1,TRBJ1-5,CASSYSSGSNQPQHF,TGCGCCAGCAGCTACTCATCGGGGAGCAATCAGCCCCAGCATTTT
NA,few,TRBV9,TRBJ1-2,CASSVGASGYGYTF,TGTGCCAGCAGCGTCGGGGCCTCTGGGTATGGCTACACCTTC
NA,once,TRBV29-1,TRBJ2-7,CSVLSFSSSYEQYF,TGCAGCGTCCTAAGCTTTTCCAGCTCCTACGAGCAGTACTTC
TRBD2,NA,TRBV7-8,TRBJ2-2,CASRGSSGSQRTGELFF,TGTGCCAGCAGAGGCTCTAGCGGGAGTCAGAGGACCGGGGAGCTGTTTTTT
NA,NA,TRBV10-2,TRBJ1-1,CASRATGPKAFF,TGCGCCAGCAGAGCGACAGGACCTAAAGCTTTCTTT
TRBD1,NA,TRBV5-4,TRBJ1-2,CASSLAGTGLSGYTF,TGTGCCAGCAGCTTGGCCGGGACAGGGCTTTCTGGCTACACCTTC
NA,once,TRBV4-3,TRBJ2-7,CASSQDMTSSYEQYF,TGCGCCAGCAGCCAAGATATGACTAGCTCCTACGAGCAGTACTTC
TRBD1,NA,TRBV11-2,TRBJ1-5,CASSLDGKGAAQPQHF,TGTGCCAGCAGCTTAGATGGGAAGGGGGCGGCTCAGCCCCAGCATTTT
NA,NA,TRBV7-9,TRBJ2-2,CASSFSVTGELFF,TGTGCCAGCAGCTTCAGTGTGACCGGGGAGCTGTTTTTT
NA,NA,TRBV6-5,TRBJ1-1,CASSYSRGTEAFF,TGTGCCAGCAGTTACTCGAGGGGTACTGAAGCTTTCTTT
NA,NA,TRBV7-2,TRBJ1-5,CASSLDIHSNQPQHF,TGTGCCAGCAGCTTAGACATCCATAGCAATCAGCCCCAGCATTTT
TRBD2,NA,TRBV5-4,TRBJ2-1,CASSFLAGGPYEQFF,TGTGCCAGCAGCTTTCTAGCGGGGGGGCCGTATGAGCAGTTCTTC
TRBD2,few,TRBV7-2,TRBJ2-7,CASSLKSGLAGSYEQYF,TGTGCCAGCAGCTTAAAGTCTGGGCTAGCGGGGTCCTACGAGCAGTACTTC
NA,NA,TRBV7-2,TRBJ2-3,CASTVGLRTDTQYF,TGTGCCAGCACCGTGGGACTCCGCACAGATACGCAGTATTTT
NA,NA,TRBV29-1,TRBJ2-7,CSVAWSLREQYF,TGCAGCGTTGCCTGGTCGCTTAGGGAGCAGTACTTC
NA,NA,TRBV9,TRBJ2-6,CASSVDARGGAGANVLTF,TGTGCCAGCAGCGTAGATGCCAGGGGAGGAGCTGGGGCCAACGTCCTGACTTTC
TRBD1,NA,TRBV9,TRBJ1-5,CASSAGQTNQPQHF,TGTGCCAGCAGCGCGGGACAGACTAATCAGCCCCAGCATTTT
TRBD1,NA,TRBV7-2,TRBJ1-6,CASSLEGDSSYNSPLHF,TGTGCCAGCAGCTTAGAGGGGGACAGCTCCTATAATTCACCCCTCCACTTT
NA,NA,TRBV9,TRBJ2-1,CASSVGDRAGYNEQFF,TGTGCCAGCAGCGTAGGTGACAGGGCGGGGTACAATGAGCAGTTCTTC
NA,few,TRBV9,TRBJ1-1,CASSAGSGRKVYTEAFF,TGTGCCAGCAGCGCGGGTTCTGGACGGAAGGTGTACACTGAAGCTTTCTTT
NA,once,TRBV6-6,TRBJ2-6,CASSFTGTGANVLTF,TGTGCCAGCAGTTTTACAGGGACTGGGGCCAACGTCCTGACTTTC
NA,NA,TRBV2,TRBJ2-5,CASSREGRVGGETQYF,TGTGCCAGCAGCCGAGAGGGCAGGGTAGGGGGAGAGACCCAGTACTTC
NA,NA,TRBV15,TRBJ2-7,CATSRVGLSYEQYF,TGTGCCACCAGCAGAGTAGGACTCAGCTACGAGCAGTACTTC
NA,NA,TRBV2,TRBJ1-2,CASSEYEGSLGYGYTF,TGTGCCAGCAGTGAATACGAAGGATCCCTGGGCTATGGCTACACCTTC
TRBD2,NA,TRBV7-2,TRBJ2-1,CASSPRLAGEGNEQFF,TGTGCCAGCAGCCCGAGACTAGCGGGGGAAGGAAATGAGCAGTTCTTC
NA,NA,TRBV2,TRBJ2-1,CASRGGGRGYEQFF,TGTGCCAGCAGGGGGGGCGGGAGAGGATATGAGCAGTTCTTC
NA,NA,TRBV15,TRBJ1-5,CATSRVQQPQHF,TGTGCCACCAGCAGAGTTCAACAGCCCCAGCATTTT
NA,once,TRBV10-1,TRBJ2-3,CASSESRLSLDTQYF,TGCGCCAGCAGTGAGTCGAGACTAAGTTTAGATACGCAGTATTTT